These 13 T cell receptor beta chains share one sample of origin, sequenced in a study of T cells after posttransplantation cyclophosphamide. Libraries were prepared by immunoSEQ multiplex PCR; TCRdb keeps only in-frame clonotypes and omits some of them. The data show some 21,000 clones, roughly 98% seen once. The sample was naive CD8+ T cells sorted from PBMCs. The origin of the receptors is a man aged 35-49 years in good health, CMV-negative, and a related stem cell transplant donor.

V gene TRBV6-5 combines with J gene TRBJ1-4; tentatively, D is TRBD1 (5 bases). The CDR3 extends over 15 amino acids. Germline V gives CDR1 MNHEY, CDR2 SVGAGI. V lost 8 bases and J lost 0, with 13 bases in between. CDR3 sequence (DNA): TGTGCCAGCGCGCATACACAGGCAACTAATGAAAAACTGTTTTTT. Its protein product is CASAHTQATNEKLFF.

The rearrangement links TRBV6-6 to TRBJ1-2; weak D call: TRBD1 (6 bases). Between the trimmed V and J ends, which lost 6 bases and 8 bases, there was a span of 16 bases. Germline values: CDR1 MNHNY, CDR2 SVGAGI (reference sequence). The CDR3 is made up of 13 amino acids. CDR3 bases: TGTGCCAGCAGCCCGGGGGGGGCTAGGGGCTACACCTTC. This sequence encodes CASSPGGARGYTF.

The CDR3 DNA reads as TGTGCCAGTAGTACGTCCGACAGGGTAATATACGAGCAGTACTTC. Its protein product is CASSTSDRVIYEQYF. The chain links TRBV19 to TRBJ2-7; 7 bases line up with TRBD1. CDR1 and CDR2 from the germline V gene are LNHDA and SQIVND (reference sequence). V trimming: 4 bases; J trimming: 4 bases; junction bases outside the gene matches: 10. The CDR3 runs 15 residues.

The V call is TRBV4-3, the J call TRBJ2-5; 8 bases match TRBD1. V trimming: 0 bases; J trimming: 13 bases; junction bases outside the gene matches: 13. The germline V gene has CDR1 LGHNA and CDR2 YSLEER. The CDR3 has 15 residues. The DNA of the CDR3 is TGCGCCAGCAGCCAAGATCTGGGCAGGGGGCATAAGTGGTACTTC. Encoded protein: CASSQDLGRGHKWYF.

V gene TRBV6-1 combines with J gene TRBJ2-7; maybe TRBD2 (6 bases). CDR1 is MNHNS and CDR2 is SASEGT in the germline V gene. Trimming pared 8 bases from V and 3 bases from J, leaving 14 bases between. The CDR3 is 13 amino acids. This CDR3 is CASGQTRYYEQYF. CDR3 bases: TGTGCCAGCGGTCAGACTAGATACTACGAGCAGTACTTC.

The genes are TRBV4-1 and TRBJ2-7, with 7 bases lining up with TRBD2. The length of the CDR3 is 14 residues. Losses at the gene ends were 1 base for V and 4 bases for J; bases not matched to a gene: 4. Germline assignment: CDR1 MGHRA and CDR2 YSYEKL. The CDR3 protein is CASSQVSGRYEQYF. CDR3 in DNA: TGCGCCAGCAGCCAAGTTAGCGGGCGGTACGAGCAGTACTTC.

The rearrangement links TRBV5-1 to TRBJ2-7; 7 bases map to TRBD2. Trimming removed 2 bases from V and 0 bases from J; junction bases left unmatched: 5. Germline V lookup: CDR1 SGHRS, CDR2 YFSETQ. The CDR3 is 15 amino acids. CDR3 bases: TGCGCCAGCAGCTTCCGGGGGGAGTCCTCCTACGAGCAGTACTTC. It encodes CASSFRGESSYEQYF.

This rearrangement joins TRBV10-1 to TRBJ2-1; 9 positions match TRBD2. The CDR3 spans 15 residues. V gave up 4 bases and J gave up 5 bases; unmatched junction bases: 6. The germline gives CDR1 WNHNN, CDR2 SYGVQD (reference sequence). CDR3 protein: CASSAQREVNNEQFF. DNA of the CDR3: TGCGCCAGCAGTGCTCAGCGGGAGGTTAACAATGAGCAGTTCTTC.

The chain has TRBV7-8 and TRBJ2-5, with 12 bases that match TRBD2. Germline V lookup: CDR1 SGHVS, CDR2 FQNEAQ. The CDR3 runs to 17 residues. V dropped 5 bases and J dropped 2; count of bases not matched to a gene: 9. The CDR3 is CASSRTFGLAGQETQYF. The CDR3 DNA is TGTGCCAGCAGCCGAACTTTTGGACTAGCGGGGCAAGAGACCCAGTACTTC.

This clone was seen once. This sequence joins TRBV18 and TRBJ1-1; 7 positions match TRBD1. Germline lookup yields CDR1 KGHSH and CDR2 LQKENI. The junction had 5 bases not matched to a gene; V was cut back by 6 bases and J by 4 bases. This CDR3 region has 13 residues. The CDR3 DNA sequence: TGTGCCAGCTCTGCAGGGGGGTTCACTGAAGCTTTCTTT. It translates to CASSAGGFTEAFF. Based on the CDR3 plus reference TRBV18 and TRBJ1-1, the full variable domain is NAGVMQNPRHLVRRRGQEARLRCSPMKGHSHVYWYRQLPEEGLKFMVYLQKENIIDESGMPKERFSAEFPKEGPSILRIQQVVRGDSAAYFCASSAGGFTEAFFGQGTRLTVV.

This rearrangement joins TRBV6-1 to TRBJ1-1, with 8 bases identical to TRBD1. Trimming removed 2 bases from V and 3 bases from J; junction bases left unmatched: 8. Germline CDR1 MNHNS, CDR2 SASEGT. The CDR3 contains 16 residues. The CDR3 sequence is CASSERPDRVDTEAFF. The CDR3 DNA sequence: TGTGCCAGCAGTGAAAGGCCGGACAGGGTTGACACTGAAGCTTTCTTT.

V gene TRBV6-1 combines with J gene TRBJ2-7; TRBD1 aligns across 7 bases. Germline V gives CDR1 MNHNS, CDR2 SASEGT. The CDR3 loop spans 14 amino acids. The V segment lost 1 base and the J segment 2 bases; nucleotides outside the gene matches: 2. For the CDR3, the DNA is TGTGCCAGCAGTGAAGTAGGGGGCCCCTACGAGCAGTACTTC. It codes for CASSEVGGPYEQYF.

The rearrangement uses TRBV4-1 and TRBJ1-1; 7 nucleotides match TRBD1. Germline-derived CDR1 and CDR2 are MGHRA and YSYEKL. The V gene end was trimmed by 3 bases and the J gene end by 0 bases; junction bases not matched to a gene: 4. The CDR3 has 15 residues. The CDR3 region has the DNA TGCGCCAGCAGCCAGCTACAGGGGCTGAACACTGAAGCTTTCTTT. Protein sequence: CASSQLQGLNTEAFF.